These 28 T cell receptor beta chains share one sample of origin, sequenced in a study of cytomegalovirus exposure and HLA in healthy donors. The primer mix had 60 Vbeta and 13 Jbeta primers. Assay used: immunoSEQ multiplex PCR; TCRdb lists only in-frame clones, some missing. Among more than 150,000 clones, roughly 78% were seen once, and the ten largest hold approximately 2%. Source material: PBMCs. These receptors all stem from a woman aged 25 to 39 in good health and CMV-seronegative.

The CDR3 DNA sequence: TGTGCCAGCTCGCCCAACAGGGGTGGTGCAGACGAGCAGTACTTC. This encodes CASSPNRGGADEQYF. This chain connects TRBV18 to TRBJ2-7; TRBD1 aligns across 7 bases. The CDR3 runs 15 residues. With V trimmed by 6 bases and J by 5 bases, 13 bases remained unmatched. Germline V CDR1 and CDR2: KGHSH, LQKENI.

The chain couples TRBV5-4 to TRBJ1-4; 8 nucleotides line up with TRBD1. The CDR3 loop spans 15 amino acids. CDR1 and CDR2 from the germline V gene are SGHNT and YYREEE (reference sequence). Losses at the gene ends were 4 bases for V and 6 bases for J; bases not matched to a gene: 8. CDR3 residues: CASSADRGFDEKLFF. The CDR3 region has the DNA TGTGCCAGCAGCGCTGACAGGGGATTTGATGAAAAACTGTTTTTT.

The genes are TRBV11-2 and TRBJ1-1; 7 bases are a match to TRBD1. The germline V gene has CDR1 SGHAT and CDR2 FQNNGV. This CDR3 comprises 14 residues. V lost 4 bases, J lost 5 bases, and 7 bases stayed unmatched. The CDR3 loop reads CASSSEGALTEAFF. The CDR3 nucleotides are TGTGCCAGCAGCTCCGAGGGGGCGTTGACTGAAGCTTTCTTT.

This clone showed up just once. The gene calls are TRBV5-4 and TRBJ2-5; D not resolved. CDR3 length: 13 amino acids. Trimming removed 0 bases from V and 5 bases from J, with 8 bases in between. Germline V lookup: CDR1 SGHNT, CDR2 YYREEE (reference sequence). DNA for the CDR3: TGTGCCAGCAGCTTGGTCGGTAGTGAGACCCAGTACTTC. It encodes CASSLVGSETQYF. Combining the CDR3 with reference TRBV5-4 and TRBJ2-5 gives the whole variable domain ETGVTQSPTHLIKTRGQQVTLRCSSQSGHNTVSWYQQALGQGPQFIFQYYREEENGRGNFPPRFSGLQFPNYSSELNVNALELDDSALYLCASSLVGSETQYFGPGTRLLVL.

This clone appeared a few times. The chain has TRBV6-1 and TRBJ1-5; D is uncertain. Germline V gene lookup returns CDR1 MNHNS and CDR2 SASEGT. The germline V and J ends were trimmed by 3 bases and 2 bases, with 17 bases remaining between them. This CDR3 spans 17 amino acids. The CDR3 nucleotides read TGTGCCAGCAGTGATGGGCTCGGGGATCGAGGCAATCAGCCCCAGCATTTT. Translated, it gives CASSDGLGDRGNQPQHF.

CDR3 amino acids: CASSRQGFSSPLHF. CDR3 nucleotide sequence: TGTGCCAGCAGTCGACAGGGGTTTTCTTCACCCCTCCACTTT. The chain is built from TRBV6-5 and TRBJ1-6; TRBD1 matches 8 bases. V lost 5 bases and J lost 9; bases outside the gene matches: 6. The CDR3 extends over 14 amino acids. The V gene's germline CDR1 is MNHEY and CDR2 SVGAGI.

The sample holds one count of this clone. The rearrangement joins TRBV5-6 to TRBJ1-1; 11 bases align to TRBD1. Germline V gives CDR1 SGHDT, CDR2 YYEEEE. The ends lost 4 bases at V and 5 bases at J; junction bases unmatched: 7. The CDR3 is 15 residues long. This chain's CDR3 is CASSGTGQGATEAFF. In nucleotides, the CDR3 is TGTGCCAGCAGCGGAACCGGACAGGGGGCTACTGAAGCTTTCTTT.

This clone has just one count. The J gene is TRBJ1-5, the V gene TRBV30, with D possibly matching TRBD1 (6 bases). The CDR3 is made up of 13 amino acids. Between the trimmed V and J ends, which lost 5 bases and 4 bases, there was a span of 12 bases. Germline values: CDR1 GTSNPN, CDR2 SVGIG (reference sequence). CDR3 region: CAWGQSLNQPQHF. The CDR3 DNA follows: TGTGCCTGGGGACAGAGTTTAAATCAGCCCCAGCATTTT. The complete variable domain, with remaining parts taken from reference TRBV30 and TRBJ1-5, reads SQTIHQWPATLVQPVGSPLSLECTVEGTSNPNLYWYRQAAGRGLQLLFYSVGIGQISSEVPQNLSASRPQDRQFILSSKKLLLSDSGFYLCAWGQSLNQPQHFGDGTRLSIL.

V usage is TRBV2 and J usage is TRBJ2-7; tentatively, D is TRBD1 (5 bases). V was pared by 7 bases and J by 0 bases, with 13 bases between. CDR1 and CDR2 (germline): SNHLY, FYNNEI. The CDR3 totals 14 residues. The CDR3 protein is CASKVQGVSYEQYF. The CDR3 nucleotides are TGTGCCAGCAAAGTTCAAGGGGTCTCCTACGAGCAGTACTTC.

Details on this clone: Other DNA variants within this sample encode the same CDR3. This chain links TRBV6-5 with TRBJ1-4; 7 positions agree with TRBD1. The trim removed 2 bases at V and 6 bases at J, leaving 3 bases unmatched. Germline CDR1 MNHEY, CDR2 SVGAGI. The CDR3 totals 14 residues. In nucleotides, the CDR3 is TGTGCCAGCAGTTACACCGGGACAGATGAAAAACTGTTTTTT. Its protein product is CASSYTGTDEKLFF.

V is TRBV5-1 and J is TRBJ2-2; D gene ambiguous. Germline assignment: CDR1 SGHRS and CDR2 YFSETQ. Between the trimmed V and J ends, which lost 0 bases and 7 bases, there was a span of 7 bases. The CDR3 runs to 13 residues. CDR3 amino acids: CASSLDIFGELFF. The CDR3 bases are TGCGCCAGCAGCTTGGATATATTCGGGGAGCTGTTTTTT.

This clone was seen more than once but under ten times. For the CDR3, the DNA is TGCGCCAGCAGTATACAGGGGGGAGGGAACACTGAAGCTTTCTTT. It encodes CASSIQGGGNTEAFF. The V gene is TRBV5-1, the J gene TRBJ1-1; 8 bases line up with TRBD1. The CDR3 extends over 15 amino acids. Germline CDR1 SGHRS, CDR2 YFSETQ. The J segment lost 1 base and the V segment lost 5 bases, leaving 7 bases of the junction unmatched.

V is TRBV7-9 and J is TRBJ1-3; the D is unclear. V dropped 5 bases and J dropped 0 bases, with 11 bases sitting between them. This CDR3 region has 15 residues. CDR1 and CDR2 (germline): SEHNR, FQNEAQ (reference sequence). The CDR3 sequence: CASSAPGLSGNTIYF. CDR3 DNA sequence: TGTGCCAGCAGCGCTCCAGGCCTCTCTGGAAACACCATATATTTT.

This clone was seen a handful of times. The chain uses TRBV5-4 and TRBJ2-7, with 11 bases aligning to TRBD2. With 0 bases clipped from V and 7 bases from J, the junction kept 3 bases outside the gene matches. The CDR3 consists of 14 residues. Per the germline V gene, CDR1 is SGHNT and CDR2 is YYREEE (reference sequence). CDR3 bases: TGTGCCAGCAGCTTGGAACTAGCGGGGGAAGAGCAGTACTTC. This encodes CASSLELAGEEQYF. Using reference TRBV5-4 and TRBJ2-7 for the parts outside the CDR3, the full variable domain is ETGVTQSPTHLIKTRGQQVTLRCSSQSGHNTVSWYQQALGQGPQFIFQYYREEENGRGNFPPRFSGLQFPNYSSELNVNALELDDSALYLCASSLELAGEEQYFGPGTRLTVT.

The genes are TRBV4-3 and TRBJ1-1; 8 nucleotides match TRBD1. The CDR3 length is 14 residues. Germline CDR1 is LGHNA and CDR2 is YSLEER. The J segment lost 10 bases and the V segment lost 0 bases, leaving 7 bases of the junction unmatched. The CDR3 loop is CASSQEGQVLRAFF. CDR3 bases: TGCGCCAGCAGCCAAGAGGGACAGGTACTGAGAGCTTTCTTT.

The J gene is TRBJ1-1, the V gene TRBV2; no firm D call. This CDR3 has 13 residues. V lost 5 bases, J lost 1 base, and 8 bases lay in between. Per germline, CDR1 SNHLY and CDR2 FYNNEI. The CDR3 is CASSQAPNTEAFF. As DNA, the CDR3 is TGTGCCAGCAGTCAGGCCCCGAACACTGAAGCTTTCTTT.

This chain links TRBV11-2 with TRBJ1-2, with a tentative D call TRBD1 (6 bases). V shed 4 bases and J shed 2 bases, with 14 bases lying between them. Per germline, CDR1 SGHAT and CDR2 FQNNGV. This CDR3 has 15 amino acids. CDR3 residues: CASSSLGTQNYGYTF. DNA of the CDR3: TGTGCCAGCAGCTCCCTAGGGACACAGAACTATGGCTACACCTTC.

The gene calls are TRBV9 and TRBJ1-3; D possibly corresponds to TRBD1 (5 bases). This CDR3 comprises 16 residues. Germline values: CDR1 SGDLS, CDR2 YYNGEE. V lost 0 bases and J 0 bases, leaving 10 bases between the germline ends. CDR3 loop: CASSVAPQGSGNTIYF. CDR3 nucleotide sequence: TGTGCCAGCAGCGTAGCCCCCCAGGGCTCTGGAAACACCATATATTTT.

The rearrangement joins TRBV9 to TRBJ1-1; TRBD1 matches at 10 bases. The germline gives CDR1 SGDLS, CDR2 YYNGEE. J was trimmed by 1 base and V by 2 bases; bases with no gene match: 2. This CDR3 comprises 15 residues. CDR3 DNA sequence: TGTGCCAGCAGCGTGACAGGGGGCGGGAACACTGAAGCTTTCTTT. Residues: CASSVTGGGNTEAFF.

The chain recombines TRBV7-2 with TRBJ1-5; 8 nucleotides align to TRBD1. The germline V gene has CDR1 SGHTA and CDR2 FQGNSA. V dropped 1 base and J dropped 7; count of bases not matched to a gene: 6. The CDR3 has 15 residues. DNA for the CDR3: TGTGCCAGCAGCTTAGGAGGCAGGGGGCACCAGCCCCAGCATTTT. It codes for CASSLGGRGHQPQHF.

The rearrangement uses TRBV5-1 and TRBJ2-1, with D possibly matching TRBD2 (5 bases). The germline gives CDR1 SGHRS, CDR2 YFSETQ. With 4 bases removed from V and 4 bases from J, the gap between germline ends came to 9 bases. The CDR3 is made up of 13 amino acids. CDR3 loop: CASSAGLYNEQFF. The CDR3 nucleotides are TGCGCCAGCAGCGCTGGACTTTACAATGAGCAGTTCTTC.

This clone has a handful of counts. V and J are TRBV7-6 and TRBJ2-1, with 7 nucleotides matching TRBD2. The CDR3 is 16 residues long. Germline V lookup: CDR1 SGHVS, CDR2 FNYEAQ. V lost 3 bases, J lost 0 bases, and 5 bases stayed unmatched. CDR3 in amino acids: CASSFGTTFSYNEQFF. Here the CDR3 DNA reads TGTGCCAGCAGCTTCGGGACTACCTTCTCCTACAATGAGCAGTTCTTC.

The chain employs TRBV18 and TRBJ2-3; TRBD1 aligns across 9 bases. J was trimmed by 4 bases and V by 1 base; bases with no gene match: 6. CDR3 size: 16 residues. Germline V gene lookup returns CDR1 KGHSH and CDR2 LQKENI. This CDR3 is CASSPRGQGGADTQYF. In DNA, the CDR3 is TGTGCCAGCTCACCACGGGGACAGGGTGGGGCAGATACGCAGTATTTT.

V gene TRBV10-3 combines with J gene TRBJ1-2; the match to TRBD1 covers 8 bases. The V gene end was trimmed by 6 bases and the J gene end by 5 bases; junction bases not matched to a gene: 17. The CDR3 loop spans 17 amino acids. CDR1 is ENHRY and CDR2 is SYGVKD in the germline V gene. The CDR3 region is CAIRQTAGGADLYGYTF. CDR3 coding DNA: TGTGCCATCAGGCAAACCGCAGGGGGCGCCGACCTTTATGGCTACACCTTC.

The chain has TRBV27 and TRBJ1-5, with TRBD1 matching 7 bases. Unmatched junction bases numbered 7, after V lost 2 bases and J lost 6 bases. The CDR3 covers 15 residues. Per the germline V gene, CDR1 is MNHEY and CDR2 is SMNVEV (reference sequence). CDR3 sequence: CASSLRQGSPQPQHF. The CDR3 nucleotides are TGTGCCAGCAGTTTAAGACAGGGCTCTCCTCAGCCCCAGCATTTT.

The sample holds a few counts of this clone. The same CDR3 can be traced to other DNA sequences in this sample. The rearrangement joins TRBV4-1 to TRBJ1-4, with unresolved D. The germline V gene encodes CDR1 MGHRA and CDR2 YSYEKL. The CDR3 has 12 residues. Trimming pared 1 base from V and 8 bases from J, leaving 5 bases between. The CDR3 DNA follows: TGCGCCAGCAGCCAAGTTTTAGAAAAACTGTTTTTT. Translated: CASSQVLEKLFF.

The chain employs TRBV5-1 and TRBJ1-4; D gene ambiguous. Trimming took off 0 bases at V and 7 bases at J, with 13 bases between the two ends. In germline, CDR1 is SGHRS, CDR2 YFSETQ. The CDR3 has 15 amino acids. CDR3: CASSLDPGFGEKLFF. The CDR3 bases are TGCGCCAGCAGCTTGGATCCGGGTTTCGGTGAAAAACTGTTTTTT. Supplemented by reference TRBV5-1 and TRBJ1-4, the full variable domain reads KAGVTQTPRYLIKTRGQQVTLSCSPISGHRSVSWYQQTPGQGLQFLFEYFSETQRNKGNFPGRFSGRQFSNSRSEMNVSTLELGDSALYLCASSLDPGFGEKLFFGSGTQLSVL.

The chain joins TRBV9 to TRBJ2-5, with 8 positions matching TRBD1. V lost 4 bases, J lost 4 bases, and 9 bases stayed unmatched. This CDR3 is 15 amino acids long. CDR1 is SGDLS, CDR2 YYNGEE, per germline. Written as DNA, the CDR3 is TGTGCCAGCAGCCCCGGGACAGGAGGGCCAGAGACCCAGTACTTC. The encoded protein is CASSPGTGGPETQYF.